This TCR beta chain emerged from a study of CD4 T cells in relation to SARS-CoV-2 and coronaviruses (dated by TCRdb to the early 2020s). For context, the study as a whole: The full convalescent cohort of 12 to 13 patients had a median age of around 39 years, ranging from about 20 to 80 years. Of the approximately 12 convalescent patients, 8 were male and 4 were female, and two of the subjects were Hispanic. Using patient-derived lymphoblastoid cell lines, the shared crossreactive spike epitopes were mapped to their HLA restriction. At the level of individual TCR clonotypes, the study measured memory CD4+ T cell crossreactivity between SARS-CoV-2 spike protein and common cold coronavirus spike proteins. The Adaptive Biotechnologies TCR-sequencing kit was used to sequence samples from a few pre-COVID donors and the naive versus memory experiments, while other data came from Illumina-based sequencing. A different TCR-beta assay, based on Illumina, was used to sequence expansion assays from other donors in the study.

Via the germline V gene, CDR1 is MNHEY and CDR2 SVGEGT. The CDR3 goes from the cysteine to the phenylalanine over 15 residues. Only the CDR3 region is kept as DNA, spanning 45 bases read in frame from base 1. Relative to germline, V is missing 2 bases and J is missing 11 bases, with 9 bases of the junction outside any gene match. What the authors observed across the whole study: Pre-pandemic and post-infection samples were not both contributed by any donor, so tracing of the source of pre-existing responses was limited. Naive versus memory sequencing indicated that memory recall responses, rather than primary responses primed during culture, are detected by the assay. Roughly 70% of donors had memory CD4+ clonotypes that crossrecognized SARS-CoV-2 and at least one common cold coronavirus spike. Since the crossreactivity analysis centred on spike protein, crossreactivity against other viral proteins was not assessed. Significantly weaker SARS-CoV-2-driven expansion was shown by crossreactive clones than by monoreactive clones, consistent with antigenic imprinting. Small numbers of patients and of tested TCRs were a limitation of the study.

As for this clone: Its specific antigen is unknown. The record has no base qualities; no much larger clone is one base away.

DNA from uncultured naive and memory CD4+ T cells underwent immunoSEQ TCR-beta sequencing at deep resolution. In the source study's methods: During preprocessing, nonproductive sequences were removed, as were CDR3s that did not start with C, did not end with F or W, or were shorter than 7 amino acids. Cultured and uncultured naive and memory CD4+ repertoires were searched for previously identified spike- and CEF-reactive CDR3s. CDR3 homology was measured as pairwise Levenshtein distance, computed with the stringdist R package after trimming three terminal residues from each end. TCRdb limited this immuneACCESS table to in-frame rearrangements with V and J called. A share of clones is missing; checked studies link under half to unresolved V genes, and the rest is unexplained. Clone size and V and J calls were adopted from that table, with D and trimming inferred from the DNA. The sample data list tens of thousands of clones, and about 92% of these were observed just once. The ten largest make up around 0.43% of the sample.

Naive and memory CD4+ T cells were separated from cryopreserved PBMCs by CD4 enrichment followed by EasySep naive CD4+ T cell enrichment. PBMCs were isolated from leukapheresis product or whole blood by Ficoll-Paque PLUS gradient centrifugation. PBMCs were either cryopreserved at -140°C or used fresh in the expansion assay. The QIAamp Micro DNA Kit was used to extract genomic DNA from the CD4+ T cells. Sequences were obtained from naive CD4+ T cells from PBMCs. The cell subset or site label here, explained by the study, means: naive CD4+ T cells isolated by negative enrichment. The clonotype was recovered from an adult with COVID-19. The sequence links TRBV6-2 or TRBV6-3 to TRBJ1-6, and TRBD1 matches 7 of the central bases. The CDR3 region: CASSYPGQFDPPLHF. The nucleotide sequence is TGTGCCAGCAGTTACCCGGGACAGTTCGACCCACCCCTCCACTTT.